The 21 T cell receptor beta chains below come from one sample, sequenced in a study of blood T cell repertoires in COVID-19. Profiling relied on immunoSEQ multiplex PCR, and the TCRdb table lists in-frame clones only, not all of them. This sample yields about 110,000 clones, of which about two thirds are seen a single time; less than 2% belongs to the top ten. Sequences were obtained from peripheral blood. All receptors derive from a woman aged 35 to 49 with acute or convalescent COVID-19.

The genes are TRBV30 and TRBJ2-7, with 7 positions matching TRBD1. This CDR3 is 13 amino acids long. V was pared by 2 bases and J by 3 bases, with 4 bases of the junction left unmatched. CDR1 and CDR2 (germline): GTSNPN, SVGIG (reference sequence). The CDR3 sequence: CAWSYGDSYEQYF. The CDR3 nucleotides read TGTGCCTGGAGTTACGGGGACAGCTACGAGCAGTACTTC.

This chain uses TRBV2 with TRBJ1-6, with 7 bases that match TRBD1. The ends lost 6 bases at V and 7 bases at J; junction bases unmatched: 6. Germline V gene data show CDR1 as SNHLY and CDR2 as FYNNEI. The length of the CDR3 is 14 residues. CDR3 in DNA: TGTGCCAGCAGGGCCGGGACAGCCAATTCACCCCTCCACTTT. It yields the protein CASRAGTANSPLHF.

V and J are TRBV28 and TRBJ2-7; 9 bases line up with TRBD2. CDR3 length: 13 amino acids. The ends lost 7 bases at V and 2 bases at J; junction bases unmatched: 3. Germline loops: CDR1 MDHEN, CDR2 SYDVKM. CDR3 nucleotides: TGTGCCAGCACCGAGCGGGGGGCCTACGAGCAGTACTTC. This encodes CASTERGAYEQYF.

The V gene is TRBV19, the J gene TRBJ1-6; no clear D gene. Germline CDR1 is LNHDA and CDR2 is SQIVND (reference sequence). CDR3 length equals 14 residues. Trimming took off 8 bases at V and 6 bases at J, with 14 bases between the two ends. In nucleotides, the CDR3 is TGTGCCAGTCGTTTCCTAGTAAGTAATTCACCCCTCCACTTT. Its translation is CASRFLVSNSPLHF.

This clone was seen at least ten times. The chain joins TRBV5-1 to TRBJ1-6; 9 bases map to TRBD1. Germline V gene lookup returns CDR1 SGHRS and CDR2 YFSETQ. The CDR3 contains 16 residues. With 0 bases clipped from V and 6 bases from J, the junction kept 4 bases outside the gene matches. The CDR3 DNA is TGCGCCAGCAGCTTGGACGGACAGGGGTTTAATTCACCCCTCCACTTT. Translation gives CASSLDGQGFNSPLHF.

CDR3 protein: CASSLAGGRVSYEQYF. CDR3 nucleotide sequence: TGTGCCAGCAGCTTAGCCGGCGGCAGGGTCTCCTACGAGCAGTACTTC. The chain employs TRBV13 and TRBJ2-7, with D tentatively TRBD1 (5 bases). V was trimmed by 1 base and J by 0 bases, leaving 13 bases between them. CDR1 is PRHDT and CDR2 is FYEKMQ in the germline V gene (reference sequence). This CDR3 has 16 amino acids. Full variable domain (rest looked up from reference TRBV13 and TRBJ2-7): AAGVIQSPRHLIKEKRETATLKCYPIPRHDTVYWYQQGPGQDPQFLISFYEKMQSDKGSIPDRFSAQQFSDYHSELNMSSLELGDSALYFCASSLAGGRVSYEQYFGPGTRLTVT.

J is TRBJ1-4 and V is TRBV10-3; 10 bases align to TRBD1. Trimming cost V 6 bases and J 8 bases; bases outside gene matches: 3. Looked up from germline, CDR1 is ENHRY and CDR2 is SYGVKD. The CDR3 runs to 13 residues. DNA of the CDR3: TGTGCCATCAGGGGGACAGGGGCGGAAAAACTGTTTTTT. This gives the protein CAIRGTGAEKLFF.

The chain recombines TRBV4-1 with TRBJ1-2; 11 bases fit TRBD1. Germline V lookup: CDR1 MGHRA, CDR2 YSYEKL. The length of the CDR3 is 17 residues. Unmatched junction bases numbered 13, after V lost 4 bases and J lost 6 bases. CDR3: CASSPAGTGGRTDGYTF. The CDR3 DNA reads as TGCGCCAGCAGCCCGGCCGGGACAGGGGGTAGAACGGATGGCTACACCTTC.

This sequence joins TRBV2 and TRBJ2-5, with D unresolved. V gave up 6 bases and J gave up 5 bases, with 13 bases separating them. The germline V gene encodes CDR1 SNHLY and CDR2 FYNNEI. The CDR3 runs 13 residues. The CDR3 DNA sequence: TGTGCCAGCAGAAAACTCTCCGGGGAGACCCAGTACTTC. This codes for CASRKLSGETQYF.

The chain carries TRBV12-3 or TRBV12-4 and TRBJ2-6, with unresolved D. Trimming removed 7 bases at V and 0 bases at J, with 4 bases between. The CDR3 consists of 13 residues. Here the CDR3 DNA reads TGTGCCAGCATGAGCTCTGGGGCCAACGTCCTGACTTTC. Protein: CASMSSGANVLTF.

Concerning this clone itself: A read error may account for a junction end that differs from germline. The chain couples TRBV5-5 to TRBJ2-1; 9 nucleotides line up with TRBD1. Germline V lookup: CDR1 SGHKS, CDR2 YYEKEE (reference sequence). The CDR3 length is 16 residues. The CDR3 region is CASRLGQGNSYNEQFF. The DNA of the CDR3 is TGTGCCAGCAGGTTGGGACAGGGCAATTCCTACAATGAGCAGTTCTTC.

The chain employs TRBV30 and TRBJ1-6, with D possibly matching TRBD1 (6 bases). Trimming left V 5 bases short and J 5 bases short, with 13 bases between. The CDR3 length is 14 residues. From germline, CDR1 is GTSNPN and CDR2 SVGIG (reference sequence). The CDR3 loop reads CAWRQGTDNSPLHF. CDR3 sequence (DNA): TGTGCCTGGCGCCAGGGGACCGATAATTCACCCCTCCACTTT.

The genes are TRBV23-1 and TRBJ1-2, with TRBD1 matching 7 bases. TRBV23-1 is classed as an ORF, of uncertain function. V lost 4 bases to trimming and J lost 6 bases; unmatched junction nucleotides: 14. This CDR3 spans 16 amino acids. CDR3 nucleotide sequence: TGCGCCAGCAGTCTCCCTGGGAAGGGGGCTAGTGATGGCTACACCTTC. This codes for CASSLPGKGASDGYTF.

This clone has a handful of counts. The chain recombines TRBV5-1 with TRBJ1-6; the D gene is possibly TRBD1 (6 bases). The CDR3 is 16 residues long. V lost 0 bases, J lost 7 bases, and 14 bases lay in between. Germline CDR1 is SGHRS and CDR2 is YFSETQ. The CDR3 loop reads CASSLEPRDNNSPLHF. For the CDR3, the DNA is TGCGCCAGCAGCTTGGAACCCCGGGACAACAATTCACCCCTCCACTTT.

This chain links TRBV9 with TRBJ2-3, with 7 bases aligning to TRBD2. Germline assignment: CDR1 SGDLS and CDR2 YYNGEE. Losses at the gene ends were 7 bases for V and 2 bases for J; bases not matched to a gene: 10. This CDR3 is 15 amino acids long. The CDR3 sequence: CASGLSGRPTDTQYF. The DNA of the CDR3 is TGTGCCAGCGGCCTTAGCGGGCGCCCCACAGATACGCAGTATTTT.

The chain's CDR3 is CASSYSSGQGAFF. The DNA for the CDR3 is TGTGCCAGCAGTTACTCCTCAGGACAGGGGGCGTTCTTC. V usage is TRBV6-2 or TRBV6-3 and J usage is TRBJ2-1; TRBD1 matches at 11 bases. J lost 15 bases, V lost 0 bases, and 4 bases had no gene match. The germline CDR1 and CDR2 sequences are MNHEY and SVGEGT. The CDR3 contains 13 residues.

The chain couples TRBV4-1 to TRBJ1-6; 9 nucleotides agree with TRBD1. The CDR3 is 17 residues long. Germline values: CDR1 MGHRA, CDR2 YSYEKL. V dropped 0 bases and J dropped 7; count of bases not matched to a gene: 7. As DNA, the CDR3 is TGCGCCAGCAGCCAAGATCCGGGACAGGGCTGGAATTCACCCCTCCACTTT. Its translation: CASSQDPGQGWNSPLHF.

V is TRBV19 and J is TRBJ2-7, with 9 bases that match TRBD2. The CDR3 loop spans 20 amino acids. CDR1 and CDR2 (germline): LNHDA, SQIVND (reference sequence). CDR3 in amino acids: CTDRSGERGDPSTPVDEQYF. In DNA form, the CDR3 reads TGTACCGATAGGTCGGGGGAGCGGGGGGACCCCTCAACCCCCGTCGACGAGCAGTACTTC.

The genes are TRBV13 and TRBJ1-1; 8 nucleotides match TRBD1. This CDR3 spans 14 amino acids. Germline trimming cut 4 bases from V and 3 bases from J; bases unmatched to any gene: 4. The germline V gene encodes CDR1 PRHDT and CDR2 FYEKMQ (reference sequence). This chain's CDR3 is CASSYNRGDTEAFF. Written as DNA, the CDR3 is TGTGCCAGCAGCTACAACAGGGGGGACACTGAAGCTTTCTTT.

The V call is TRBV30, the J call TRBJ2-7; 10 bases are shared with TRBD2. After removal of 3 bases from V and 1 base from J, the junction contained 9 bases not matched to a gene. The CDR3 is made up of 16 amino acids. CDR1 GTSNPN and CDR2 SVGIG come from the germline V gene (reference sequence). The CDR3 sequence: CAWRLAGAIGSYEQYF. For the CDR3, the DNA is TGTGCCTGGAGGCTAGCGGGGGCCATAGGGTCCTACGAGCAGTACTTC.

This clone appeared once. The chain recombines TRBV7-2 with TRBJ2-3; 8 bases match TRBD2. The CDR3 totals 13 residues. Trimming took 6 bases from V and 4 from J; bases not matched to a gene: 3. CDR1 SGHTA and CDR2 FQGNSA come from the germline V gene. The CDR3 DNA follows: TGTGCCAGCAGTACGGGGGGGCCAGATACGCAGTATTTT. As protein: CASSTGGPDTQYF.